One and the same sample provided the 13 T cell receptor beta chains below, sequenced in a study of tumor and adjacent non-tumor tissue in lung cancer. TCRbeta libraries were built with three rounds of nested PCR, modified from ARM-PCR. TCRdb ran MiXCR on the multiplex PCR reads and lists one entry per CDR3 protein. The data show approximately 76,000 distinct CDR3 sequences, about two thirds seen once. This sample's RNA came from whole unsorted tissue. Sequencing used lung tumor tissue. All receptors come from an older woman with non-small cell lung cancer.

This clonotype has at least ten counts. This sequence joins TRBV10-3 and TRBJ2-5; 12 nucleotides line up with TRBD1. This CDR3 comprises 15 residues. Germline trimming cut 4 bases from V and 5 bases from J; bases unmatched to any gene: 5. The germline V gene encodes CDR1 ENHRY and CDR2 SYGVKD. CDR3 region: CAISGDRGQDETQYF. DNA of the CDR3: TGTGCCATCAGTGGGGACAGGGGGCAGGACGAGACCCAGTACTTC.

To note about this clonotype: The CDR3 does not close with the conserved phenylalanine or tryptophan, likely indicating a read error. Because the CDR3's place on the DNA is in doubt, the DNA is left out and the CDR3 is given as listed by TCRdb. The V and J genes are TRBV5-4 and TRBJ2-5; the D segment call TRBD1 is taken from the table without a DNA check. Germline V gene lookup returns CDR1 SGHNT and CDR2 YYREEE (reference sequence). The CDR3 contains 15 residues when both ends are counted. This CDR3 reads CASSSPTGDRETEYI.

A note on this clonotype: A single base separates this from a much larger clone, so it may be a read error. This CDR3 is CATAEGDNLNQPRHF. The CDR3 DNA sequence: TGTGCCACGGCTGAAGGGGACAACTTGAATCAGCCCCGGCATTTT. The chain uses TRBV24-1 and TRBJ1-5; TRBD1 is a possible D gene (6 bases). Germline loops: CDR1 KGHDR, CDR2 SFDVKD. CDR3 length equals 15 residues.

This clonotype has just one count. The final CDR3 position lacks the conserved phenylalanine or tryptophan, pointing to a likely read error. It is unclear where the CDR3 begins or ends on the DNA, so no DNA is shown, and the CDR3 is as TCRdb lists it. V gene TRBV20-1 combines with J gene TRBJ1-1; the DNA was not compared with TRBD1, the D call given in the table. The CDR3 contains 16 residues when both ends are counted. The germline V gene has CDR1 DFQATT and CDR2 SNEGSKA (reference sequence). CDR3 region: CSASHRPKLMNTEAFS.

A word on this clonotype: This CDR3 fails to terminate in the conserved phenylalanine or tryptophan, so it likely reflects a read error. J is TRBJ2-1 and V is TRBV12-3 or TRBV12-4; possibly TRBD2 for D (6 bases). Trimming took 0 bases from V and 0 from J, leaving 24 bases between them. The CDR3 has 21 residues. CDR3: CASSLAFGTGVFGSSYNEQFY. In DNA form, the CDR3 reads TGTGCCAGCAGTTTAGCCTTTGGGACGGGGGTGTTCGGAAGCTCCTACAATGAGCAGTTCTAC.

The genes are TRBV16 and TRBJ2-7; either TRBD1 or TRBD2 may fit D (6 bases each). CDR3 size: 13 residues. The germline V gene has CDR1 KGHSY and CDR2 FQNENV. V lost 7 bases and J 7 bases, leaving 17 bases between the germline ends. The CDR3 loop is CASTHGGPLEQYF. The CDR3 DNA follows: TGTGCCAGCACCCATGGGGGGCCACTTGAGCAGTACTTC.

Concerning this clonotype: Since the CDR3 does not end with the conserved phenylalanine or tryptophan, this likely comes from a read error. The J gene is TRBJ2-1, the V gene TRBV29-1; no firm D call. Trimming stripped 6 bases from V and 2 bases from J, with 14 bases between. CDR1 SQVTM and CDR2 ANQGSEA come from the germline V gene. The CDR3 has 14 amino acids. CDR3 in DNA: TGCAGCGTCGAGTCCGGTTTTACCTACAATGAGCAGTTCCTA. Its translation is CSVESGFTYNEQFL.

V is TRBV29-1 and J is TRBJ2-7, with TRBD2 identical over 11 bases. Germline V lookup: CDR1 SQVTM, CDR2 ANQGSEA. The CDR3 sequence is 16 residues long. Trimming removed 3 bases from V and 1 base from J; junction bases left unmatched: 8. CDR3 region: CSVDDSGRASSYEQYF. The CDR3, as DNA: TGCAGCGTTGACGATAGCGGGAGGGCCAGTTCCTACGAGCAGTACTTC.

Worth noting for this clonotype: The junction and the germline gene differ at one end; a read error may be behind it. The chain combines TRBV10-2 with TRBJ2-3; the D gene is possibly TRBD1 (5 bases). The germline CDR1 and CDR2 sequences are WSHSY and SAAADI. The CDR3 sequence is 16 residues long. In DNA, the CDR3 is TGCGCCAACAGTGCGGCCAGGGCTTTTGGACCAAATACGCAGTATTTT. This sequence encodes CANSAARAFGPNTQYF.

This clonotype has a handful of counts. A clone one base away is much larger, so this may be a read error. This sequence joins TRBV28 and TRBJ2-7, with no clear D. The CDR3 runs to 11 residues. Germline loops: CDR1 MDHEN, CDR2 SYDVKM. The CDR3 region has the DNA TGTACCAGCAGTTTCTCCTACGAGCAGTACTTC. It encodes CTSSFSYEQYF.

The genes are TRBV24-1 and TRBJ2-1; D remains ambiguous. Germline assignment: CDR1 KGHDR and CDR2 SFDVKD. Trimming removed 3 bases at V and 4 bases at J, with 12 bases between. This CDR3 comprises 15 residues. The CDR3 DNA is TGTGCCACCAGTGATCCCGACAAGGAATACAATGAGCAGTTCTTC. This codes for CATSDPDKEYNEQFF.

This clonotype came up a few times. A junction boundary mismatches the germline segment, possibly from a read error. The V and J genes are TRBV5-5 and TRBJ2-7; D is perhaps TRBD1 (5 bases). CDR3 length: 13 residues. Per the germline V gene, CDR1 is SGHKS and CDR2 is YYEKEE (reference sequence). The CDR3 DNA follows: TGTGCCAGCAACTTGGACACCTACTACGAGCAGTACTTC. The encoded protein is CASNLDTYYEQYF. Looking up the rest from reference TRBV5-5 and TRBJ2-7 gives the full variable domain: DAGVTQSPTHLIKTRGQQVTLRCSPISGHKSVSWYQQVLGQGPQFIFQYYEKEERGRGNFPDRFSARQFPNYSSELNVNALLLGDSALYLCASNLDTYYEQYFGPGTRLTVT.

On this clonotype itself: Here the CDR3 omits its conserved ending phenylalanine or tryptophan, so a read error is the likely source. CDR3 in amino acids: CASSQEGLPQDAQYL. As DNA, the CDR3 is TGTGCCAGCAGCCAAGAGGGTCTACCTCAAGATGCGCAGTATCTT. The chain joins TRBV4-2 to TRBJ2-3, with unresolved D. The CDR3 spans 15 residues. Germline V gives CDR1 LGHNA, CDR2 YNFKEQ.